This TCR beta chain was found in a study of control samples from healthy donors and cancer patients. Germline CDR1 reads MNHEY; CDR2 reads SVGAGI. CDR3 length: 12 amino acids. Trimming took 8 bases from V and 2 from J, leaving 7 bases between them. The protocol was immunoSEQ multiplex PCR, while the TCRdb copy is restricted to in-frame clones and leaves out a portion. In the table there are 45,000 to 60,000 clones, less than 95% of which are singletons. The TCR sequence derives from a young man in good health. The chain carries TRBV6-5 and TRBJ2-1; D is perhaps TRBD2 (5 bases). Sequencing was done on a sample of blood. The CDR3 coding sequence is TGTGCCAGCGGGAGCCCCTACAATGAGCAGTTCTTC. Its translation: CASGSPYNEQFF.